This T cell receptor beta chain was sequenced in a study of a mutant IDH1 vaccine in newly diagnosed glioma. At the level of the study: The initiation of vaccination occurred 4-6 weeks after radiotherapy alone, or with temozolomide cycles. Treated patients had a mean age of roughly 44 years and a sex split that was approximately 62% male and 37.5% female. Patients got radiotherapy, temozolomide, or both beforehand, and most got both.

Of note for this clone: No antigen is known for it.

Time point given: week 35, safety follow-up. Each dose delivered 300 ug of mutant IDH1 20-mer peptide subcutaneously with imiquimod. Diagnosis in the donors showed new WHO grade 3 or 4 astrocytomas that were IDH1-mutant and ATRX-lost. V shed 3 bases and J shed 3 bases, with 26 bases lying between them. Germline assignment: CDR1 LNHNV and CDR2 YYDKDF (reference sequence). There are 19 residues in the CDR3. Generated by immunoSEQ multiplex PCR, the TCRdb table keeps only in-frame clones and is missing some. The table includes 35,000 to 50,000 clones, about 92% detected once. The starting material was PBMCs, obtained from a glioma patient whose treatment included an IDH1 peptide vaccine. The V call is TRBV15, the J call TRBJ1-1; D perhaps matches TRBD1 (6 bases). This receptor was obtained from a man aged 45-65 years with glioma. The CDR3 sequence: CATSSFNRGFRGQDTEAFF. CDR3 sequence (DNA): TGTGCCACCAGCAGTTTCAATCGAGGGTTCCGGGGGCAAGACACTGAAGCTTTCTTT. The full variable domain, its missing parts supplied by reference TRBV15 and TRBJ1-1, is DAMVIQNPRYQVTQFGKPVTLSCSQTLNHNVMYWYQQKSSQAPKLLFHYYDKDFNNEADTPDNFQSRRPNTSFCFLDIRSPGLGDTAMYLCATSSFNRGFRGQDTEAFFGQGTRLTVV.